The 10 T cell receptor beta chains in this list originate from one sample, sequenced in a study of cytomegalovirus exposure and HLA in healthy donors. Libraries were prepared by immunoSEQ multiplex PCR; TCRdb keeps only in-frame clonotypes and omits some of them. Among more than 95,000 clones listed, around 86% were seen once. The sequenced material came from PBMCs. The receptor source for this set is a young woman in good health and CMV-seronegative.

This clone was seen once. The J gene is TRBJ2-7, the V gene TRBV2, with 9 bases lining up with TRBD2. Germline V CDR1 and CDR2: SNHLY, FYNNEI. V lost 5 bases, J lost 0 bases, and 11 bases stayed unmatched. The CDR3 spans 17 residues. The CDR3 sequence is CASSTPGLAESSYEQYF. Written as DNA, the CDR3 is TGTGCCAGCAGTACACCGGGACTAGCCGAAAGCTCCTACGAGCAGTACTTC.

CDR3 amino acids: CASSFSGSVQTQYF. For the CDR3, the DNA is TGTGCCAGCAGTTTTTCCGGGAGTGTTCAGACCCAGTACTTC. This chain uses TRBV28 with TRBJ2-5; D might be TRBD2 (6 bases). The length of the CDR3 is 14 residues. V lost 3 bases and J lost 6, with 14 bases in between. CDR1 MDHEN and CDR2 SYDVKM come from the germline V gene.

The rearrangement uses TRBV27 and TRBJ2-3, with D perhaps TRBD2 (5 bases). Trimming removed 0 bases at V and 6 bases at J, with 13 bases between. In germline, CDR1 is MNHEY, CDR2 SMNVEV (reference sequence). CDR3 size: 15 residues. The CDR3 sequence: CASSLSGSVTDTQYF. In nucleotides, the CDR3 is TGTGCCAGCAGTTTATCAGGTAGCGTGACGGATACGCAGTATTTT.

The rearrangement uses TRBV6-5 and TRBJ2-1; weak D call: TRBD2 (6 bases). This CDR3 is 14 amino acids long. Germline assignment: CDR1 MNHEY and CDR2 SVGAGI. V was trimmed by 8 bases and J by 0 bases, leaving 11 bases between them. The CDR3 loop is CASGSGGSYNEQFF. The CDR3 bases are TGTGCCAGCGGGTCCGGGGGCTCCTACAATGAGCAGTTCTTC.

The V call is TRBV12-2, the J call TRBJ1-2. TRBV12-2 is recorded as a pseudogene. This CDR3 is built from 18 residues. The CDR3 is CASRLAAGADRWYYGYTF. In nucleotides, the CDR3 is TGTGCAAGTCGCTTAGCGGCCGGAGCGGACCGCTGGTACTATGGCTACACCTTC.

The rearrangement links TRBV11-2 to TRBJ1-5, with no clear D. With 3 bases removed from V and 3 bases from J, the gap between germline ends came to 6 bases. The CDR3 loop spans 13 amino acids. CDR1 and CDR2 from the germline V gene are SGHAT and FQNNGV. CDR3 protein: CASSFGFNQPQHF. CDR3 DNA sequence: TGTGCCAGCAGCTTCGGTTTCAATCAGCCCCAGCATTTT. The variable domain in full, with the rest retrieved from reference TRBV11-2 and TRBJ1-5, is EAGVAQSPRYKIIEKRQSVAFWCNPISGHATLYWYQQILGQGPKLLIQFQNNGVVDDSQLPKDRFSAERLKGVDSTLKIQPAKLEDSAVYLCASSFGFNQPQHFGDGTRLSIL.

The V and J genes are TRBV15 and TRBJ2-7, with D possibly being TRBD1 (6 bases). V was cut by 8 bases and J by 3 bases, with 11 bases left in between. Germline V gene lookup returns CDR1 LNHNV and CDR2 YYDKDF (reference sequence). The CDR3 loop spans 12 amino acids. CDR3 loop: CATSSGDYEQYF. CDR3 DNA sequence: TGTGCCACCTCGTCAGGGGACTACGAGCAGTACTTC.

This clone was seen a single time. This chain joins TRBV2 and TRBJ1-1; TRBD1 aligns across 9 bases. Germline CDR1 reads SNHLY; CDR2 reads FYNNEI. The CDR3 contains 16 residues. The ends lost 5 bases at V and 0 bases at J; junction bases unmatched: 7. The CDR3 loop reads CASSSDRGSLNTEAFF. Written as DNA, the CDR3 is TGTGCCAGCAGTTCGGACAGGGGATCATTGAACACTGAAGCTTTCTTT.

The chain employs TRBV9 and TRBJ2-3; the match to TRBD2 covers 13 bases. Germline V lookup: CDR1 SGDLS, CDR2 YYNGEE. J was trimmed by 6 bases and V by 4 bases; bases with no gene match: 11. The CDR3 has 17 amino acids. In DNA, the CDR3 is TGTGCCAGCAGCATACACGGGACTAGCGGGGATGGGGATACGCAGTATTTT. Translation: CASSIHGTSGDGDTQYF.

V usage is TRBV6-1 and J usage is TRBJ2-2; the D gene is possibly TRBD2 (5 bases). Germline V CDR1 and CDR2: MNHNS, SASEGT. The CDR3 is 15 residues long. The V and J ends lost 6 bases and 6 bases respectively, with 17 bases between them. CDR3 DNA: TGTGCCAGCAGAAAAAAACTAGGCGACCCCGGGGAGCTGTTTTTT. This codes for CASRKKLGDPGELFF.